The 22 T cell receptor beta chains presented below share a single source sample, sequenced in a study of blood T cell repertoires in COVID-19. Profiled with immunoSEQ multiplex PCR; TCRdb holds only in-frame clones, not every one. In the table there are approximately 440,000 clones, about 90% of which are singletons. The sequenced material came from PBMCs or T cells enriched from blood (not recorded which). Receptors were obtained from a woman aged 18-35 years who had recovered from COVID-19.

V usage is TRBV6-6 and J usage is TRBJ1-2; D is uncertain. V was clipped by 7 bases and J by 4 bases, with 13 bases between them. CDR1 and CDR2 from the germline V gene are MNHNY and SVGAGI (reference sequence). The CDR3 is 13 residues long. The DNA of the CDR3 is TGTGCCAGCACCCCCCTCAGTGTCTATGGCTACACCTTC. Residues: CASTPLSVYGYTF.

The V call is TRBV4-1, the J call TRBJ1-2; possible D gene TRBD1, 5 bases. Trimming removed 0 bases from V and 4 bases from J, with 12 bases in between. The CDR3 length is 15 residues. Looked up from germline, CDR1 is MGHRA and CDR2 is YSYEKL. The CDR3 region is CASSQDPGRRYGYTF. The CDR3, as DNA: TGCGCCAGCAGCCAAGACCCAGGGAGGCGCTATGGCTACACCTTC.

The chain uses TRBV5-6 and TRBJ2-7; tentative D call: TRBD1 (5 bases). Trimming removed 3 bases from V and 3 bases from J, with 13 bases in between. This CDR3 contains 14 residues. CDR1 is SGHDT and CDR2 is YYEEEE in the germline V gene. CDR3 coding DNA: TGTGCCAGCAGCTCGACAGTAACGGACTACGAGCAGTACTTC. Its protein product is CASSSTVTDYEQYF.

CDR3 DNA: TGTGCCAGCAGCTTGAGAAGGGAGGCTTTCTTT. Protein: CASSLRREAFF. The genes are TRBV7-2 and TRBJ1-1; no definite D call. CDR1 and CDR2 from the germline V gene are SGHTA and FQGNSA. Trimming took off 3 bases at V and 11 bases at J, with 10 bases between the two ends. This CDR3 spans 11 amino acids.

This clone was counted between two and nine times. CDR3 loop: CASSYRGTYEQYF. CDR3 nucleotides: TGTGCCAGCAGTTATAGGGGGACCTACGAGCAGTACTTC. The chain joins TRBV5-6 to TRBJ2-7; a possible D gene is TRBD1 (6 bases). The germline V gene has CDR1 SGHDT and CDR2 YYEEEE. V gave up 5 bases and J gave up 2 bases, with 11 bases separating them. The CDR3 sequence is 13 residues long.

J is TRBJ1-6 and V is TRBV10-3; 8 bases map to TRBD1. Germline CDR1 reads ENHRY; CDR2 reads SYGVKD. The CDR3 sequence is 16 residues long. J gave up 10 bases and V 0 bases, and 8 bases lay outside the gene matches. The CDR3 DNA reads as TGTGCCATCAGTGAGTCTCTCGGGACAGGTGGGTCACCCCTCCACTTT. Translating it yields CAISESLGTGGSPLHF.

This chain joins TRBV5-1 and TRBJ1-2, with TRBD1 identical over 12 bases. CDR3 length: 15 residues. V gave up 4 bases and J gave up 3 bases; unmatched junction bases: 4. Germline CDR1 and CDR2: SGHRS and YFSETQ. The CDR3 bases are TGCGCCAGCAGCGGGACAGGGGGCCAAGACTATGGCTACACCTTC. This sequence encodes CASSGTGGQDYGYTF.

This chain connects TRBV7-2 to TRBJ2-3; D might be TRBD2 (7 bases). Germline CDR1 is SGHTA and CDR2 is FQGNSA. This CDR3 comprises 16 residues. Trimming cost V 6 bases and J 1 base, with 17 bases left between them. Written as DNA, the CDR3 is TGTGCCAGCAGGGGCGAGGGGGGGTCACGCACAGATACGCAGTATTTT. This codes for CASRGEGGSRTDTQYF.

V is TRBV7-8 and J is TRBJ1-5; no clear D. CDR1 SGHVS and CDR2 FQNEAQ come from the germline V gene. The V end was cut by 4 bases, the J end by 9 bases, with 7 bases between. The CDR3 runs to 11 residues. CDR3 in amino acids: CASSSLGPQHF. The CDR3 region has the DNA TGTGCCAGCAGCTCCCTAGGGCCCCAGCATTTT.

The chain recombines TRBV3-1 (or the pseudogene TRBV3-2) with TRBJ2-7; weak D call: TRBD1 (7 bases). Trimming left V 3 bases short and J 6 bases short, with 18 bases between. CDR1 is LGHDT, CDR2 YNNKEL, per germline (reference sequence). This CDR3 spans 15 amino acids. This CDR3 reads CASSHGGTAVAEQYF. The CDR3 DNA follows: TGTGCCAGCAGCCATGGCGGGACAGCCGTAGCCGAGCAGTACTTC.

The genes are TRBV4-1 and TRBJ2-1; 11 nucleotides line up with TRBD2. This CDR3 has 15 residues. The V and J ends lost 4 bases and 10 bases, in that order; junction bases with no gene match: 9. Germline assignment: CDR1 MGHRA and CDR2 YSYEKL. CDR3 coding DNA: TGCGCCAGCAGCCGTTTTAGCGGGGGGGCAGGGGAGCAGTTCTTC. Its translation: CASSRFSGGAGEQFF.

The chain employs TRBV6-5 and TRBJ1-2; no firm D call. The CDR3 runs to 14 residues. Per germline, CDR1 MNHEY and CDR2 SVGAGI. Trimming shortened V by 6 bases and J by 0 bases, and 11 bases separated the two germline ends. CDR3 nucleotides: TGTGCCAGCAGGGAGCGGGCAGCTAACTATGGCTACACCTTC. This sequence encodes CASRERAANYGYTF.

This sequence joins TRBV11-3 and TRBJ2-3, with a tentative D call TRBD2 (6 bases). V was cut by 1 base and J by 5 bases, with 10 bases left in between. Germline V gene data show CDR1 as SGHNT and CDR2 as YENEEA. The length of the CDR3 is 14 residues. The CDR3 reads CASSLVGGVDTQYF. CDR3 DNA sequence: TGTGCCAGCAGCTTAGTGGGGGGAGTAGATACGCAGTATTTT.

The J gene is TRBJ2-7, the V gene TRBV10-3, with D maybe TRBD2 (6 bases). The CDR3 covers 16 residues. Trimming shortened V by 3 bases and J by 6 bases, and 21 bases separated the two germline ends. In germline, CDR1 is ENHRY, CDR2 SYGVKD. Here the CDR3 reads CAISERKGGGASEQYF. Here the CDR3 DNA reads TGTGCCATCAGTGAACGGAAGGGCGGAGGGGCAAGCGAGCAGTACTTC.

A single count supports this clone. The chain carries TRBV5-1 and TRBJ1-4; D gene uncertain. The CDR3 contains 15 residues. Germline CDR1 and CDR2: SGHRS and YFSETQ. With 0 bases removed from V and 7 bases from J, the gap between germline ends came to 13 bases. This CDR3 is CASSLEGKGSEKLFF. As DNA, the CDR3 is TGCGCCAGCAGCTTGGAGGGTAAAGGGAGTGAAAAACTGTTTTTT.

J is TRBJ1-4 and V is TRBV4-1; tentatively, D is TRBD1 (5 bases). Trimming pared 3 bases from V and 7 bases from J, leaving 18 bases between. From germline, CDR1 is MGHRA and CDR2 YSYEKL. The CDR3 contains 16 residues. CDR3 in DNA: TGCGCCAGCAGCCATCCCGGGCCGGGGGAGAGTGAAAAACTGTTTTTT. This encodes CASSHPGPGESEKLFF.

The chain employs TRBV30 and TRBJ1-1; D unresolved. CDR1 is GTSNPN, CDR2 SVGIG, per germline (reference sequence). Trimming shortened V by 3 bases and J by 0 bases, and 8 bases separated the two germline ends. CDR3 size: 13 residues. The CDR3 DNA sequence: TGTGCCTGGAGAGAAGCCATGAACACTGAAGCTTTCTTT. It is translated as CAWREAMNTEAFF. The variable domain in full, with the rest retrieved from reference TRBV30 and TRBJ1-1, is SQTIHQWPATLVQPVGSPLSLECTVEGTSNPNLYWYRQAAGRGLQLLFYSVGIGQISSEVPQNLSASRPQDRQFILSSKKLLLSDSGFYLCAWREAMNTEAFFGQGTRLTVV.

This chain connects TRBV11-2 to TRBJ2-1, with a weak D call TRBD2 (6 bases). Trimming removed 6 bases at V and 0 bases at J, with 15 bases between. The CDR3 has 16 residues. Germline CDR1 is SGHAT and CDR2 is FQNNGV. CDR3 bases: TGTGCCAGCAGGCTACCGGGACTGAGCTCCTACAATGAGCAGTTCTTC. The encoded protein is CASRLPGLSSYNEQFF.

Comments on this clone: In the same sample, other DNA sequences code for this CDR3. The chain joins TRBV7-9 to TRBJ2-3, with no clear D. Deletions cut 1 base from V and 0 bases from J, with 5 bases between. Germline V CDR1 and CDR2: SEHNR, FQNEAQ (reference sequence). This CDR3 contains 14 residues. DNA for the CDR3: TGTGCCAGCAGCTTAGGGGCTAGCACAGATACGCAGTATTTT. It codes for CASSLGASTDTQYF.

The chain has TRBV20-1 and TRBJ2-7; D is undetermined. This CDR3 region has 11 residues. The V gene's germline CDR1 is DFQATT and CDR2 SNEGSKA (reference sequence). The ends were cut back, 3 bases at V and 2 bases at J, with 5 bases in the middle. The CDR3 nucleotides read TGCAGTGCTAGCCGGGCCTACGAGCAGTACTTC. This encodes CSASRAYEQYF.

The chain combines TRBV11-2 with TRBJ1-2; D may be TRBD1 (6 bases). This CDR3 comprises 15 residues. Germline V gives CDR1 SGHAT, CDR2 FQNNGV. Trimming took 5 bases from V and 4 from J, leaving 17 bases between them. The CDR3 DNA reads TGTGCCAGCAGCCCGATAAGGACAGACTCCTATGGCTACACCTTC. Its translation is CASSPIRTDSYGYTF.

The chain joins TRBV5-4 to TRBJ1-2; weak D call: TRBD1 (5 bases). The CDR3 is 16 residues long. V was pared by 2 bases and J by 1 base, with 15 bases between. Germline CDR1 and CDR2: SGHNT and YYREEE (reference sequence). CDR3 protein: CASSFGGVVDNYGYTF. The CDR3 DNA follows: TGTGCCAGCAGCTTTGGGGGGGTGGTTGATAACTATGGCTACACCTTC.